This is a list of T cell receptor beta chains from one sample in a study of response to subunit inactivated influenza vaccine. TCRdb analysed the RT-PCR reads with MiXCR anew, one entry per CDR3 protein. The table has around 850,000 distinct CDR3 sequences, around 20% seen once. Sequenced material: PBMCs from blood, taken roughly 5 days after vaccination. These receptors all come from a man aged 45-65 years who received an inactivated influenza vaccine. CDR3s include the opening cysteine and the closing phenylalanine or tryptophan. D genes are given only for firm matches. Not every row has a clone size; where given, it reads once, few, many or a size class.

>few|TRBJ2-6|NA|TRBV5-1
TGCGCCAGCAGCCCTAAACCTGGGGCCAACGTCCTGACTTTC
CASSPKPGANVLTF
>NA|TRBJ2-1|TRBD2|TRBV9
TGTGCCAGCAGCGGTATACCGGGACTAGCGGGATACAATGAGCAGTTCTTC
CASSGIPGLAGYNEQFF
>NA|TRBJ2-1|TRBD2|TRBV6-2/TRBV6-3
TGTGCCAGCAGTTATGCCCGGACTAGCGGGGTTAATGAGCAGTTCTTC
CASSYARTSGVNEQFF
>few|TRBJ2-7|NA|TRBV4-3
TGCGCCAGCAGCCAAGAGGCTGAAACCTACGAGCAGTACTTC
CASSQEAETYEQYF
>NA|TRBJ2-7|TRBD2|TRBV5-1
TGCGCCAGCAGGGCCGCGGGAGCGGACGAGCAGTACTTC
CASRAAGADEQYF
>many|TRBJ2-7|TRBD1|TRBV12-3/TRBV12-4
TGTGCCAGCAGCTTGTCTGGGGGACAGGGGAAATACGAGCAGTACTTC
CASSLSGGQGKYEQYF
>NA|TRBJ2-7|TRBD1|TRBV2
TGTGCCAGCGGAGGACAGGGCTACGAGCAGTACTTC
CASGGQGYEQYF
>few|TRBJ1-1|TRBD1|TRBV6-1
TGTGCCAGCAGTCAGGGACAGGGACGGGCCGCGAACACTGAAGCTTTCTTT
CASSQGQGRAANTEAFF
>NA|TRBJ2-3|NA|TRBV5-6
TGTGCCAGCAGCTTGGTTGAGACCGCATATACGCAGTATTTT
CASSLVETAYTQYF
>NA|TRBJ1-1|TRBD1|TRBV28
TGTGCCAGCAGCAACACCGGGACAGTGAACACTGAAGCTTTCTTT
CASSNTGTVNTEAFF
>few|TRBJ1-5|NA|TRBV29-1
TGCAGCGTTGTGGAGGAGGGGAATCAGCCCCAGCATTTT
CSVVEEGNQPQHF
>few|TRBJ2-7|TRBD2|TRBV20-1
TGCAGTGCCAGGCAGCGGGAGTATGCGGGGTTCTACGAGCAGTACTTC
CSARQREYAGFYEQYF
>NA|TRBJ2-1|NA|TRBV5-1
TGCGCCAGCAGCTTGGAGGCAGGGGTTTGGTACAATGAGCAGTTCTTC
CASSLEAGVWYNEQFF
>many|TRBJ1-1|TRBD1|TRBV20-1
TGCAGTGCTAGGGGACAGGAGTACACTGAAGCTTTCTTT
CSARGQEYTEAFF
>few|TRBJ2-7|TRBD1|TRBV20-1
TGCAGTGCTTTAGGACAGGGGGCGTACGAGCAGTACTTC
CSALGQGAYEQYF
>NA|TRBJ2-1|TRBD2|TRBV7-3
TGTGCCAGCAGCCCTATGAGTTCGTCTAGCGGGAGATACAATGAGCAGTTCTTC
CASSPMSSSSGRYNEQFF
>NA|TRBJ2-7|TRBD1|TRBV7-6
TGTGCCAGCAGCTTCAGGACGACAGGGACCGAGCAGTACTTC
CASSFRTTGTEQYF
>many|TRBJ1-1|NA|TRBV12-3/TRBV12-4
TGTGCCAGCAGTGGGGGGGGGGATTTCTACACTGAAGCTTTCTTT
CASSGGGDFYTEAFF
>NA|TRBJ2-3|TRBD2|TRBV5-1
TGCGCCAGCAGCTTGGCGGCTAGCGGGAGTCTGCCAGATACGCAGTATTTT
CASSLAASGSLPDTQYF
>few|TRBJ1-5|NA|TRBV25-1
TGTGCCAGCAGTGAATCTGGCACCAATCAGCCCCAGCATTTT
CASSESGTNQPQHF
>few|TRBJ2-1|TRBD2|TRBV3-1
TGTGCCAGCAGCCAACTTCTAGCGGGGAACAATGAGCAGTTCTTC
CASSQLLAGNNEQFF
>NA|TRBJ2-1|TRBD2|TRBV9
TGTGCCAGCAGCGTAGGACTAGCGGCCAACAATGAGCAGTTCTTC
CASSVGLAANNEQFF
>NA|TRBJ2-7|TRBD2|TRBV28
TGTGCCAGCAGTTCTCGTCAATTAGCGGGAGTGAAGGAGCAGTACTTC
CASSSRQLAGVKEQYF
>many|TRBJ2-7|NA|TRBV29-1
TGCAGCGTCCCCGGGACGTCCCTCTACGAGCAGTACTTC
CSVPGTSLYEQYF
>few|TRBJ1-5|NA|TRBV20-1
TGCAGTGCTAAAGGGCGGGACCCCTACAATCAGCCCCAGCATTTT
CSAKGRDPYNQPQHF
>NA|TRBJ1-3|NA|TRBV4-2
TGTGCCAGCAGCCAAAGATGGGACGACTCTGGAAACACCATATATTTT
CASSQRWDDSGNTIYF
>NA|TRBJ2-7|NA|TRBV20-1
TGCAGTGCTAGGAGGGGGGAAGCCTACGAGCAGTACTTC
CSARRGEAYEQYF
>few|TRBJ2-5|NA|TRBV7-8
TGTGCCAGCAGCCAGGGACGGATATTCCAAGAGACCCAGTACTTC
CASSQGRIFQETQYF
>NA|TRBJ2-7|NA|TRBV6-1
TGTGCCAGCACCGTTGGGCCCGGGGGATACTACGAGCAGTACTTC
CASTVGPGGYYEQYF
>NA|TRBJ2-5|TRBD2|TRBV12-3/TRBV12-4
TGTGCCAGCAGTAGGAGCGGGATAGGCCAAGAGACCCAGTACTTC
CASSRSGIGQETQYF
>few|TRBJ1-5|TRBD1|TRBV20-1
TGCAGTGCTAACAGGGGGCAAGTTCAGCCCCAGCATTTT
CSANRGQVQPQHF
>many|TRBJ2-1|NA|TRBV12-3/TRBV12-4
TGTGCCAGCCAAAAGGGGCCAGTGAATGAGCAGTTCTTC
CASQKGPVNEQFF
>NA|TRBJ2-7|TRBD2|TRBV12-3/TRBV12-4
TGTGCCAGCAGTTTTGGTCTAGCGGGAGGAACCTACGAGCAGTACTTC
CASSFGLAGGTYEQYF
>once|TRBJ1-4|TRBD1|TRBV15
TGTGCCACCAGCAGGGACAGGGCCAGGAAACTGTTTTTT
CATSRDRARKLFF
>few|TRBJ1-5|TRBD1|TRBV6-1
TGTGCCAGCAGTGCATTCGGGGGACAGGGAGTTCAGCCCCAGCATTTT
CASSAFGGQGVQPQHF
>few|TRBJ2-1|TRBD2|TRBV5-5
TGTGCCAGCAGCTTTGGGGCGGGGGGGGCCTACAATGAGCAGTTCTTC
CASSFGAGGAYNEQFF
>few|TRBJ2-3|TRBD2|TRBV10-3
TGTGCCTCAAGAACGGGGGGGTTGGCTAGCACAGATACGCAGTATTTT
CASRTGGLASTDTQYF
>few|TRBJ2-1|TRBD2|TRBV11-2
TGTGCCAGCAGTTCCAAACTAGCGGGGCTAACCAATGAGCAGTTCTTC
CASSSKLAGLTNEQFF
>NA|TRBJ2-3|NA|TRBV12-3/TRBV12-4
TGTGCCAGCAGCACAAATAGGATATCCACAGATACGCAGTATTTT
CASSTNRISTDTQYF
>many|TRBJ2-7|NA|TRBV12-3/TRBV12-4
TGTGCCAGCAGTTTGCGGGACGGAACCTACGAGCAGTACTTC
CASSLRDGTYEQYF
>once|TRBJ2-2|TRBD1|TRBV29-1
TGCAGCGTTGAGACAGGGGGTAACACCGGGGAGCTGTTTTTT
CSVETGGNTGELFF
>few|TRBJ2-5|TRBD1|TRBV3-1
TGTGCCAGCAGCCAAAACAGGGGGCGAGGGGAGACCCAGTACTTC
CASSQNRGRGETQYF
>NA|TRBJ2-1|TRBD2|TRBV29-1
TGCAGCTCGGGACTAGCGGGAGAAGAGCAGTTCTTC
CSSGLAGEEQFF
>NA|TRBJ2-3|NA|TRBV6-2/TRBV6-3
TGTGCCAGCAGTTACGGCGGGATTGCAGATACGCAGTATTTT
CASSYGGIADTQYF
>few|TRBJ2-7|NA|TRBV6-2/TRBV6-3
TGTGCCAGCAGTTCCGACCCACGACAGCACTACGAGCAGTACTTC
CASSSDPRQHYEQYF
>NA|TRBJ1-6|NA|TRBV20-1
TGCAGTAGCTCGGTAAGGGGGGATTCACCCCTCCACTTT
CSSSVRGDSPLHF
>few|TRBJ2-1|TRBD2|TRBV6-1
TGTGCCAGCAGTCGACTAGCGGGAGCTTCTCCCAATGAGCAGTTCTTC
CASSRLAGASPNEQFF
>many|TRBJ2-7|NA|TRBV7-2
TGTGCCAGCTCAAAAAACGGGGGTTACGAGCAGTACTTC
CASSKNGGYEQYF
>few|TRBJ2-3|NA|TRBV20-1
TGCAGTGCTAGCACCGGGACTAGCACAGATACGCAGTATTTT
CSASTGTSTDTQYF
>NA|TRBJ2-5|TRBD2|TRBV10-3
TGTGCCATCAAGGCTAGCGGGATTCTCGAGACCCAGTACTTC
CAIKASGILETQYF
>few|TRBJ1-2|TRBD1|TRBV7-2
TGTGCCAGCAGCTTACACCTGGGACAGGTCCCTTATGGCTACACCTTC
CASSLHLGQVPYGYTF
>few|TRBJ2-7|NA|TRBV5-1
TGCGCCAGCAAATCCGAGGGCGAGCAGTACTTC
CASKSEGEQYF
>NA|TRBJ2-1|NA|TRBV20-1
TGCAGTGCTAGAGATCACTGGGGCCACAATGAGCAGTTCTTC
CSARDHWGHNEQFF
>once|TRBJ2-7|TRBD1|TRBV10-3
TGTGCCATTCGCGCCTCCTCGGACAGGGCCGAGCAGTACTTC
CAIRASSDRAEQYF
>NA|TRBJ2-1|TRBD2|TRBV20-1
TGCAGTGCAGGGGGACTAGCGGGGAGACTTTCCTACAATGAGCAGTTCTTC
CSAGGLAGRLSYNEQFF
>NA|TRBJ2-1|TRBD2|TRBV20-1
TGCAGTGCTAGGACCGGGACTAGTTGGATCAGCAATGAGCAGTTCTTC
CSARTGTSWISNEQFF